Each of the 27 T cell receptor beta chains below was sequenced from the same sample in a study of a mutant IDH1 vaccine in newly diagnosed glioma. The antigens for these receptors are not known. Libraries were prepared by immunoSEQ multiplex PCR; TCRdb keeps only in-frame clonotypes and omits some of them. The table includes some 33,000 clones, roughly three quarters detected once. This sample's time point: week 35, safety follow-up. Every vaccination contained 300 ug of the mutant IDH1 20-mer peptide and was paired with topical imiquimod. The sequenced sample was PBMCs, obtained from a glioma patient whose treatment included an IDH1 peptide vaccine. The receptors were gathered from a woman in her twenties or thirties with glioma. Some clones in this sample may be carry-over from other donors' samples.

The chain links TRBV30 to TRBJ2-7; D may be TRBD2 (5 bases). The germline V gene has CDR1 GTSNPN and CDR2 SVGIG (reference sequence). This CDR3 region has 12 residues. V was trimmed by 5 bases and J by 0 bases, leaving 8 bases between them. The CDR3 sequence is CAWATSSYEQYF. Written as DNA, the CDR3 is TGTGCCTGGGCAACTAGCTCCTACGAGCAGTACTTC.

V and J are TRBV5-1 and TRBJ2-1; TRBD2 aligns across 9 bases. CDR3 size: 16 residues. Germline V lookup: CDR1 SGHRS, CDR2 YFSETQ. V dropped 0 bases and J dropped 3; count of bases not matched to a gene: 4. The CDR3 loop reads CASSLEAGGNYNEQFF. The CDR3 DNA reads as TGCGCCAGCAGCTTGGAAGCGGGAGGTAACTACAATGAGCAGTTCTTC.

J is TRBJ1-4 and V is TRBV4-2, with D possibly matching TRBD1 (6 bases). CDR1 is LGHNA and CDR2 is YNFKEQ in the germline V gene. The CDR3 extends over 16 amino acids. Deletions cut 0 bases from V and 7 bases from J, with 15 bases between. The chain's CDR3 is CASSQDFGGRSEKLFF. In DNA form, the CDR3 reads TGTGCCAGCAGCCAAGATTTCGGGGGGCGCTCTGAAAAACTGTTTTTT.

V and J are TRBV10-1 and TRBJ2-3; 10 nucleotides match TRBD2. The V gene's germline CDR1 is WNHNN and CDR2 SYGVQD (reference sequence). Trimming removed 4 bases from V and 11 bases from J; junction bases left unmatched: 0. The CDR3 contains 11 residues. The CDR3 spells CASSGTSGQYF. CDR3 coding DNA: TGCGCCAGCAGTGGGACTAGCGGGCAGTATTTT.

As DNA, the CDR3 is TGTGCCTGGAGTAGGGTTGCAGATACGCAGTATTTT. The encoded protein is CAWSRVADTQYF. The chain combines TRBV30 with TRBJ2-3; D remains unclear. The V gene lost 2 bases and the J gene lost 4 bases, with 7 bases spanning the gap. CDR1 and CDR2 (germline): GTSNPN, SVGIG (reference sequence). The CDR3 contains 12 residues.

This clone has a handful of counts. The chain carries TRBV30 and TRBJ1-5; D gene uncertain. V was cut by 1 base and J by 2 bases, with 12 bases left in between. Germline loops: CDR1 GTSNPN, CDR2 SVGIG (reference sequence). The CDR3 spans 15 residues. The chain's CDR3 is CAWSADPPGNQPQHF. DNA of the CDR3: TGTGCCTGGAGTGCGGACCCCCCGGGCAATCAGCCCCAGCATTTT.

Details on this clone: One junction end does not reproduce the germline sequence, and a read error may be involved. The chain joins TRBV6-5 to TRBJ1-2; 11 bases agree with TRBD1. CDR3 size: 14 residues. The germline gives CDR1 MNHEY, CDR2 SVGAGI. This CDR3 reads CASNYGTGGYGYTF. DNA for the CDR3: TGTGCCAGCAATTACGGGACAGGGGGCTATGGCTACACCTTC.

The chain uses TRBV4-1 and TRBJ1-2; D unclear. Between the trimmed V and J ends, which lost 0 bases and 2 bases, there was a span of 10 bases. The germline V gene has CDR1 MGHRA and CDR2 YSYEKL. There are 15 residues in the CDR3. The CDR3 protein is CASSQDKNGNYGYTF. The CDR3 DNA reads as TGCGCCAGCAGCCAAGATAAGAACGGAAACTATGGCTACACCTTC.

The chain carries TRBV27 and TRBJ1-5; TRBD1 might be the D (6 bases). The ends were cut back, 3 bases at V and 5 bases at J, with 8 bases in the middle. CDR1 and CDR2 from the germline V gene are MNHEY and SMNVEV (reference sequence). The CDR3 length is 13 residues. CDR3 DNA sequence: TGTGCCAGCAGTTTGACAGGCGATCAGCCCCAGCATTTT. Translation gives CASSLTGDQPQHF.

The chain carries TRBV6-4 and TRBJ2-2; D may correspond to TRBD1 or TRBD2 (5 bases each). In germline, CDR1 is MRHNA, CDR2 SNTAGT. V lost 3 bases to trimming and J lost 6 bases, with 17 bases between them. The CDR3 extends over 16 amino acids. The CDR3 nucleotides read TGTGCCAGCAGTGATTCCGGGACCTTAGGGCCCGGGGAGCTGTTTTTT. This translates into CASSDSGTLGPGELFF.

This clone was seen a few times. CDR3 protein: CASSWDRVGGYTF. CDR3 DNA: TGTGCCAGCAGCTGGGACAGGGTGGGCGGCTACACCTTC. V is TRBV7-9 and J is TRBJ1-2; TRBD1 matches at 9 bases. J was trimmed by 8 bases and V by 4 bases; bases with no gene match: 5. The CDR3 extends over 13 amino acids. CDR1 and CDR2 from the germline V gene are SEHNR and FQNEAQ (reference sequence).

This rearrangement joins TRBV19 to TRBJ2-1; TRBD2 matches at 11 bases. CDR3 length: 14 residues. In germline, CDR1 is LNHDA, CDR2 SQIVND (reference sequence). J was trimmed by 4 bases and V by 9 bases; bases with no gene match: 5. CDR3 DNA: TGTGCCAGCCTCGGGACTAGCGGTTACAATGAGCAGTTCTTC. Translation gives CASLGTSGYNEQFF.

This sequence joins TRBV6-6 and TRBJ2-4, with TRBD1 as a possible D gene (6 bases). The ends were cut back, 6 bases at V and 6 bases at J, with 15 bases in the middle. Germline values: CDR1 MNHNY, CDR2 SVGAGI (reference sequence). This CDR3 is 14 amino acids long. Here the CDR3 reads CASSGQSEGNIQYF. Here the CDR3 DNA reads TGTGCCAGCAGCGGACAGTCCGAGGGAAACATTCAGTACTTC.

The chain employs TRBV6-6 and TRBJ1-5, with a weak D call TRBD1 (6 bases). Trimming stripped 3 bases from V and 3 bases from J, with 12 bases between. The CDR3 is made up of 15 amino acids. The germline gives CDR1 MNHNY, CDR2 SVGAGI (reference sequence). The CDR3 sequence is CASSYGDRINQPQHF. CDR3 bases: TGTGCCAGCAGTTATGGAGACAGGATCAATCAGCCCCAGCATTTT.

The chain links TRBV19 to TRBJ1-2; D possibly corresponds to TRBD1 (5 bases). Trimming removed 3 bases from V and 2 bases from J, with 10 bases in between. The CDR3 runs to 14 residues. Germline V gene sequence: CDR1 LNHDA, CDR2 SQIVND (reference sequence). The CDR3 spells CASSIGGRNYGYTF. CDR3 in DNA: TGTGCCAGTAGTATTGGGGGACGGAACTATGGCTACACCTTC. Full variable domain (missing parts from reference TRBV19 and TRBJ1-2): DGGITQSPKYLFRKEGQNVTLSCEQNLNHDAMYWYRQDPGQGLRLIYYSQIVNDFQKGDIAEGYSVSREKKESFPLTVTSAQKNPTAFYLCASSIGGRNYGYTFGSGTRLTVV.

This clone counts as medium-sized. The chain uses TRBV5-6 and TRBJ2-2; D may be TRBD2 (6 bases). Trimming shortened V by 6 bases and J by 4 bases, and 13 bases separated the two germline ends. CDR3 length equals 14 residues. Germline values: CDR1 SGHDT, CDR2 YYEEEE. Here the CDR3 DNA reads TGTGCCAGCATCCCCCTGGGGGGCACCGGGGAGCTGTTTTTT. Amino acid sequence: CASIPLGGTGELFF.

This chain connects TRBV2 to TRBJ1-1; 7 bases are shared with TRBD1. The J segment lost 9 bases and the V segment lost 1 base, leaving 11 bases of the junction unmatched. Germline values: CDR1 SNHLY, CDR2 FYNNEI. The CDR3 covers 15 residues. For the CDR3, the DNA is TGTGCCAGCAGTGAAGAAACTCCGCGGGACAGTAAAGCTTTCTTT. This codes for CASSEETPRDSKAFF.

V and J are TRBV2 and TRBJ2-7, with D hard to call. CDR1 and CDR2 (germline): SNHLY, FYNNEI. The length of the CDR3 is 12 residues. V shed 7 bases and J shed 0 bases, with 7 bases lying between them. The CDR3 DNA sequence: TGTGCCAGCAAGTATGTCTCCTACGAGCAGTACTTC. It yields the protein CASKYVSYEQYF.

The chain employs TRBV27 and TRBJ2-2, with D perhaps TRBD1 (5 bases). V lost 7 bases, J lost 6 bases, and 12 bases lay in between. CDR1 and CDR2 (germline): MNHEY, SMNVEV (reference sequence). This CDR3 comprises 13 residues. The CDR3 DNA follows: TGTGCCAGCACCCTAGGGGCATCCGGGGAGCTGTTTTTT. Protein product: CASTLGASGELFF.

On this clone: Sequence at one end of the junction differs from germline and may be a read error. V is TRBV19 and J is TRBJ2-1; 10 bases are a match to TRBD2. The germline V gene encodes CDR1 LNHDA and CDR2 SQIVND (reference sequence). The CDR3 length is 15 residues. As DNA, the CDR3 is TGTGCCAGTAGCATAGCGGGAGGCCCCCCCAATGAGCAGTTCTTC. It specifies CASSIAGGPPNEQFF.

V gene TRBV29-1 combines with J gene TRBJ1-3; 8 bases line up with TRBD1. The J segment lost 0 bases and the V segment lost 5 bases, leaving 3 bases of the junction unmatched. Per germline, CDR1 SQVTM and CDR2 ANQGSEA. The length of the CDR3 is 14 residues. The CDR3 reads CSVLTGGSGNTIYF. DNA for the CDR3: TGCAGCGTTCTAACAGGGGGCTCTGGAAACACCATATATTTT.

V and J are TRBV19 and TRBJ2-1; tentative D call: TRBD2 (5 bases). The CDR3 has 13 amino acids. Trimming pared 6 bases from V and 7 bases from J, leaving 13 bases between. Germline assignment: CDR1 LNHDA and CDR2 SQIVND (reference sequence). CDR3 sequence reads: CASRSGQGNEQFF. Here the CDR3 DNA reads TGTGCCAGTAGGAGCGGCCAAGGGAATGAGCAGTTCTTC. Looking up the rest from reference TRBV19 and TRBJ2-1 gives the full variable domain: DGGITQSPKYLFRKEGQNVTLSCEQNLNHDAMYWYRQDPGQGLRLIYYSQIVNDFQKGDIAEGYSVSREKKESFPLTVTSAQKNPTAFYLCASRSGQGNEQFFGPGTRLTVL.

The V gene is TRBV10-2, the J gene TRBJ2-1, with 7 nucleotides matching TRBD2. After removal of 10 bases from V and 2 bases from J, the junction contained 8 bases not matched to a gene. Germline V gene data show CDR1 as WSHSY and CDR2 as SAAADI. CDR3 size: 14 residues. The chain's CDR3 is CATQEAGAYNEQFF. In nucleotides, the CDR3 is TGCGCCACCCAAGAGGCGGGGGCCTACAATGAGCAGTTCTTC.

This chain connects TRBV19 to TRBJ1-1; 8 bases fit TRBD1. Germline CDR1 is LNHDA and CDR2 is SQIVND (reference sequence). V gave up 3 bases and J gave up 4 bases; unmatched junction bases: 4. This CDR3 has 14 residues. Here the CDR3 reads CASSIRTGFTEAFF. CDR3 nucleotides: TGTGCCAGTAGTATCCGGACAGGGTTCACTGAAGCTTTCTTT.

The chain is built from TRBV15 and TRBJ2-5; 8 bases agree with TRBD1. Germline V gene sequence: CDR1 LNHNV, CDR2 YYDKDF (reference sequence). The CDR3 is 17 amino acids. The junction had 11 bases not matched to a gene; V was cut back by 0 bases and J by 5 bases. Written as DNA, the CDR3 is TGTGCCACCAGCAGAGAGCGGCCCTGGACAGGGAGGGAGACCCAGTACTTC. It specifies CATSRERPWTGRETQYF.

The J gene is TRBJ1-2, the V gene TRBV7-9; D is perhaps TRBD1 (5 bases). CDR3 length: 12 residues. Germline-derived CDR1 and CDR2 are SEHNR and FQNEAQ (reference sequence). V was shortened by 0 bases and J by 10 bases, with 9 bases between the two germline ends. In DNA form, the CDR3 reads TGTGCCAGCAGCTTAGCGGGGCCCGACTACACCTTC. This encodes CASSLAGPDYTF. The full variable domain, its missing parts supplied by reference TRBV7-9 and TRBJ1-2, is DTGVSQNPRHKITKRGQNVTFRCDPISEHNRLYWYRQTLGQGPEFLTYFQNEAQLEKSRLLSDRFSAERPKGSFSTLEIQRTEQGDSAMYLCASSLAGPDYTFGSGTRLTVV.

This chain links TRBV20-1 with TRBJ2-3, with D hard to call. The length of the CDR3 is 11 residues. V gave up 3 bases and J gave up 10 bases, with 11 bases separating them. Germline CDR1 reads DFQATT; CDR2 reads SNEGSKA (reference sequence). Here the CDR3 DNA reads TGCAGTGCTAGCAATCGTAAGGCGCAGTATTTT. It translates to CSASNRKAQYF.